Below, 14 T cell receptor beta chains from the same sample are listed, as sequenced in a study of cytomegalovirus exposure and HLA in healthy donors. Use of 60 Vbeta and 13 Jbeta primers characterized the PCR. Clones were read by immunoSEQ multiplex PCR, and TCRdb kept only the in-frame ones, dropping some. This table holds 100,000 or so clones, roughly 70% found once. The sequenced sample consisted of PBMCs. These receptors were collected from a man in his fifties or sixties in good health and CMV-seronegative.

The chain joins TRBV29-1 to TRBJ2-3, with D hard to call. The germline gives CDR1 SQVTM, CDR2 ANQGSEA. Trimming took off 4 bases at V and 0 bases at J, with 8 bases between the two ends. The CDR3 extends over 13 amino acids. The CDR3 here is CSVVGTSTDTQYF. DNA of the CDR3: TGCAGCGTTGTGGGCACTAGCACAGATACGCAGTATTTT.

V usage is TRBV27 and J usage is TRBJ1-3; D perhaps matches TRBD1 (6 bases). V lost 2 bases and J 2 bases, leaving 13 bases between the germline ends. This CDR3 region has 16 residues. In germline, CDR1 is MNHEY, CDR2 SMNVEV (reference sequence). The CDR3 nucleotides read TGTGCCAGCAGTTTAGGTCCGGGGGGCCCTGGAAACACCATATATTTT. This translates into CASSLGPGGPGNTIYF.

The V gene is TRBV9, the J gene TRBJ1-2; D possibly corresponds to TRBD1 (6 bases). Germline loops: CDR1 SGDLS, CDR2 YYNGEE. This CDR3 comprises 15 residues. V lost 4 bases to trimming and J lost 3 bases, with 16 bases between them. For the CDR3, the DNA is TGTGCCAGCAGCCTCGCGGGGGGGGGCGACTATGGCTACACCTTC. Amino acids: CASSLAGGGDYGYTF.

The CDR3 reads CASSSGGELFF. The CDR3 DNA follows: TGTGCCAGCAGCTCCGGGGGGGAGCTGTTTTTT. V and J are TRBV5-4 and TRBJ2-2; D is unclear. Between the trimmed V and J ends, which lost 3 bases and 8 bases, there was a span of 5 bases. Germline CDR1 is SGHNT and CDR2 is YYREEE (reference sequence). The CDR3 consists of 11 residues. The variable domain in full, with the rest retrieved from reference TRBV5-4 and TRBJ2-2, is ETGVTQSPTHLIKTRGQQVTLRCSSQSGHNTVSWYQQALGQGPQFIFQYYREEENGRGNFPPRFSGLQFPNYSSELNVNALELDDSALYLCASSSGGELFFGEGSRLTVL.

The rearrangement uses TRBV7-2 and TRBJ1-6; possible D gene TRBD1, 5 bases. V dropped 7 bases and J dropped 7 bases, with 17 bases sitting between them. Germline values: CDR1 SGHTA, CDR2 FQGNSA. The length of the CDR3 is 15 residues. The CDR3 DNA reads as TGTGCCAGCATCCTAACCCCCAGGGTGAATTCACCCCTCCACTTT. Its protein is CASILTPRVNSPLHF.

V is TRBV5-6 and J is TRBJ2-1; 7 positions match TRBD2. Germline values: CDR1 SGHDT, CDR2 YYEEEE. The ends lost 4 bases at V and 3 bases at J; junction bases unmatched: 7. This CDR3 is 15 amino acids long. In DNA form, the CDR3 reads TGTGCCAGCAGCAGACTAGCCGGGAACTACAATGAGCAGTTCTTC. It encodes CASSRLAGNYNEQFF.

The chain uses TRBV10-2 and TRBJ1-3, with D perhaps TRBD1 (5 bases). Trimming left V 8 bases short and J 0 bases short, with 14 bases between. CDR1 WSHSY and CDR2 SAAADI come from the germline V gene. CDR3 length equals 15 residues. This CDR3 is CASQAGVTSGNTIYF. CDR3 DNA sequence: TGCGCCAGCCAAGCGGGGGTTACCTCTGGAAACACCATATATTTT.

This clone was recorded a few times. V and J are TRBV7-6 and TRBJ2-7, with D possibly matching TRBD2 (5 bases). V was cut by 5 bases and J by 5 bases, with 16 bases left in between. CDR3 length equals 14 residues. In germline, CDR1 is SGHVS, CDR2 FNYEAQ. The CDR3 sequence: CASSLTSGFDEQYF. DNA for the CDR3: TGTGCCAGCAGCCTAACTAGTGGGTTTGACGAGCAGTACTTC.

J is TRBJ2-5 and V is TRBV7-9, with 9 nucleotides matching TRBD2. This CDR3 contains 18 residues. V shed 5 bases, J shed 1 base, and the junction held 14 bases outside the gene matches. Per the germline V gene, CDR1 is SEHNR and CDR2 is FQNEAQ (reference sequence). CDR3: CASSHPRALTSGQETQYF. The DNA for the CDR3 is TGTGCCAGCAGCCACCCTCGGGCCCTGACTAGCGGCCAAGAGACCCAGTACTTC.

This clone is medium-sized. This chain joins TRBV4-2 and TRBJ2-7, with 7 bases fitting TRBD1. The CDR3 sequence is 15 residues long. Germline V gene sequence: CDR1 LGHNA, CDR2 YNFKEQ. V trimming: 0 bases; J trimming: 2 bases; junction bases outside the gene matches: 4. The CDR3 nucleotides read TGTGCCAGCAGCCAAGAAACACAGGGGCCCTACGAGCAGTACTTC. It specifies CASSQETQGPYEQYF.

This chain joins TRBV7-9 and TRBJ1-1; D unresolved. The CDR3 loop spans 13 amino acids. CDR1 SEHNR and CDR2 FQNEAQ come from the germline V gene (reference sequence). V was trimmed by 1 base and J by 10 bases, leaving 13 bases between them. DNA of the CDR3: TGTGCCAGCAGCTTAGGGGAGCTTCCCAGAGCTTTCTTT. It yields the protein CASSLGELPRAFF.

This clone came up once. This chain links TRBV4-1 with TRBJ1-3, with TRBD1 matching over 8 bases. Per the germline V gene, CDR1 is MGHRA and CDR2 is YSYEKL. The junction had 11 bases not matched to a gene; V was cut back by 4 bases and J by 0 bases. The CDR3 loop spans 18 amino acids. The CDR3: CASSPGGRQGSSGNTIYF. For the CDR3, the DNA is TGCGCCAGCAGCCCAGGGGGGAGACAGGGGAGCTCTGGAAACACCATATATTTT.

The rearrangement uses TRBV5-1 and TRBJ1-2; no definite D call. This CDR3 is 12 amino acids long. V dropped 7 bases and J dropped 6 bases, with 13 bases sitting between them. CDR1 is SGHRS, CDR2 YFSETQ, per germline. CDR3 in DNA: TGCGCCAGCTCCTTCATGGGAGATGGCTACACCTTC. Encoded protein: CASSFMGDGYTF.

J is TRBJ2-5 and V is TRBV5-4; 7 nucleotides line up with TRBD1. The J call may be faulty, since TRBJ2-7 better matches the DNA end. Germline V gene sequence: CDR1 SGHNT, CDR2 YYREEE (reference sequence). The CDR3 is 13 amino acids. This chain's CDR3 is CASSLTGSHEQYF. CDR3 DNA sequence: TGTGCCAGCAGCCTGACAGGGAGCCACGAGCAGTACTTC.